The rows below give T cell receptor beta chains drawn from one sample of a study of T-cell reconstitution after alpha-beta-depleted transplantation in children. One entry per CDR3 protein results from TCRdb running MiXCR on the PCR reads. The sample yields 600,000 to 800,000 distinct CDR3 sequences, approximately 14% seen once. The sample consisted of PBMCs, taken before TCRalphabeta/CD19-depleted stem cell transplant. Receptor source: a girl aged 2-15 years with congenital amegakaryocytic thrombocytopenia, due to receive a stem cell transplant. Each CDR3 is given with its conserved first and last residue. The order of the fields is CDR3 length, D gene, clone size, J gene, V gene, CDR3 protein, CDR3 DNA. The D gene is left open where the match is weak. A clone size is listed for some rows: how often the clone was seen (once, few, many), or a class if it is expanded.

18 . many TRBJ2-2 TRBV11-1 CASSLVVAVRLTGGELFF TGTGCCAGCAGCTTAGTTGTTGCGGTACGACTAACAGGCGGGGAGCTGTTTTTT
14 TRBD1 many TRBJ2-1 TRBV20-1 CSASKGAGLGEQFF TGCAGTGCTAGTAAGGGGGCCGGCTTAGGTGAGCAGTTCTTC
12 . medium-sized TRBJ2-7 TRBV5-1 CASSLDGYEQYF TGCGCCAGCAGCTTGGATGGCTACGAGCAGTACTTC
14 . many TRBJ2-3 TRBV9 CASSVNWPEDTQYF TGTGCCAGCAGCGTCAACTGGCCTGAAGATACGCAGTATTTT
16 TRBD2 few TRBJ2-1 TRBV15 CATSRADQRGYNEQFF TGTGCCACCAGCAGAGCGGACCAGCGGGGTTACAATGAGCAGTTCTTC
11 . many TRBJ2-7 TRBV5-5 CASSWTHEQYF TGTGCCAGCAGCTGGACCCACGAGCAGTACTTC
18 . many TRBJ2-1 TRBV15 CATNTKEAFRNSYNEQFF TGTGCCACTAACACAAAGGAGGCATTTCGGAACTCCTACAATGAGCAGTTCTTC
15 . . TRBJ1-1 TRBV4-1 CASSGYPRELLKAFF TGCGCCAGCAGCGGTTACCCCCGGGAGCTTCTAAAAGCTTTCTTT
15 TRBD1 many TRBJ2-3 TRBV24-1 CATSDFGQGADTQYF TGTGCCACCAGTGATTTTGGACAGGGGGCAGATACGCAGTATTTT
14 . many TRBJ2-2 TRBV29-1 CSVESGARTGELFF TGCAGCGTTGAGTCGGGGGCGCGGACCGGGGAGCTGTTTTTT
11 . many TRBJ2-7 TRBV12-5 CASGLVQEQYF TGTGCTAGTGGTTTGGTACAGGAGCAGTACTTC
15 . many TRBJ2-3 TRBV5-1 CASRIVGGSGDTQYF TGCGCCAGCAGGATTGTTGGGGGTTCGGGAGATACGCAGTATTTT
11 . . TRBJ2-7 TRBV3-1 CASSQSAEQYF TGTGCCAGCAGCCAATCGGCCGAGCAGTACTTC
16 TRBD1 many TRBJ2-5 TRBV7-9 CASSLAGQLPQETQYF TGTGCCAGCAGCTTAGCGGGACAGCTACCCCAAGAGACCCAGTACTTC
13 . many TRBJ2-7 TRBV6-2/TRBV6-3 CASSYIHLYEQYF TGTGCCAGCAGTTACATCCATCTCTACGAGCAGTACTTC
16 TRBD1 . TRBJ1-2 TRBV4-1 CASSQEPGTAAFGYTF TGCGCCAGCAGCCAAGAACCGGGGACAGCGGCGTTTGGCTACACCTTC
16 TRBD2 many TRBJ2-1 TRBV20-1 CSARGKLAGGRREQFF TGCAGTGCTAGAGGCAAACTAGCGGGAGGCCGACGGGAGCAGTTCTTC
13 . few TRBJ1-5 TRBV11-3 CASSFGGHQPQHF TGTGCCAGCAGCTTTGGGGGGCATCAGCCCCAGCATTTT
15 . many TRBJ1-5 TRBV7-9 CASSLGGLSNQPQHF TGTGCCAGCAGCTTAGGAGGGCTGAGCAATCAGCCCCAGCATTTT
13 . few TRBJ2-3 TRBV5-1 CASSLDNRNTQYF TGCGCCAGCAGCTTGGACAACAGGAATACGCAGTATTTT
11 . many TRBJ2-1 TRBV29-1 CSVTRGNEQFF TGCAGCGTGACGCGCGGCAATGAGCAGTTCTTC
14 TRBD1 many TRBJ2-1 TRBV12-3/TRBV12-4 CASSLAPDRDEQFF TGTGCCAGCAGTCTCGCTCCGGACAGGGATGAGCAGTTCTTC
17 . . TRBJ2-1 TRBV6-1 CASRRGQGLGSRDEQFF TGTGCCAGCAGGCGGGGACAGGGACTAGGGTCGAGGGATGAGCAGTTCTTC
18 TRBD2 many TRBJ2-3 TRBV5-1 CASSREPTSGRNTDTQYF TGCGCCAGCAGCCGAGAACCGACTAGCGGGAGGAACACAGATACGCAGTATTTT
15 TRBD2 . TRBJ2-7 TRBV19 CASSIFTSGSYEQYF TGTGCCAGTAGTATCTTCACTAGCGGGAGTTACGAGCAGTACTTC
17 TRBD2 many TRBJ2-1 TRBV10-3 CAISDPGTSGSYNEQFF TGTGCCATCAGTGACCCAGGCACTAGCGGGAGTTATAATGAGCAGTTCTTC
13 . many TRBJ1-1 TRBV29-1 CSYLGTWNTEAFF TGCAGCTATCTCGGGACATGGAACACTGAAGCTTTCTTT
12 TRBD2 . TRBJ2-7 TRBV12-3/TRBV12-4 CASGGRAYEQYF TGTGCCAGCGGCGGGAGAGCCTACGAGCAGTACTTC
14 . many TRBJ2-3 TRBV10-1 CASSGSATADTQYF TGCGCCAGCAGTGGTTCCGCGACGGCAGATACGCAGTATTTT
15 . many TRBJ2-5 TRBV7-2 CASSLGGAEEETQYF TGTGCCAGCAGCCTGGGGGGGGCAGAGGAGGAGACCCAGTACTTC
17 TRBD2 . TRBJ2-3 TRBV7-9 CASSLSLAGPSTDTQYF TGTGCCAGCAGCTTAAGTCTAGCGGGACCTAGCACAGATACGCAGTATTTT
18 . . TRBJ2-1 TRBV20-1 CSANEQNPIGLLDNEQFF TGCAGTGCTAACGAACAAAACCCAATTGGACTCCTAGACAATGAGCAGTTCTTC
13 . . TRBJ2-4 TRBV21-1 CASSKGLGNIQYF TGTGCCAGCAGCAAAGGGCTGGGGAACATTCAGTACTTC
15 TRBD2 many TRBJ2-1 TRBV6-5 CASSSRLAAYNEQFF TGTGCCAGCAGCTCAAGACTAGCGGCATACAATGAGCAGTTCTTC
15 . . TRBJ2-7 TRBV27 CASSSHLGAGSKQYF TGTGCCAGCAGCTCTCATCTCGGTGCGGGCTCGAAGCAGTACTTC
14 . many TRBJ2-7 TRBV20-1 CSARERGISYEQYF TGCAGTGCTAGAGAACGCGGGATCTCCTACGAGCAGTACTTC
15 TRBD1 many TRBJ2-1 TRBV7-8 CASSFRDRADNEQFF TGTGCCAGCAGCTTTAGGGACAGGGCGGATAATGAGCAGTTCTTC
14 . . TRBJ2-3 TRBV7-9 CASSLSESTDTQYF TGTGCCAGCAGCTTATCCGAAAGCACAGATACGCAGTATTTT
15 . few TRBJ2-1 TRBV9 CASSVEVVSYNEQFF TGTGCCAGCAGCGTAGAGGTGGTCTCCTACAATGAGCAGTTCTTC
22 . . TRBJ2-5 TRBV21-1 CASSKVPTQPKESGEYQETQYF TGTGCCAGCAGCAAAGTACCGACCCAGCCCAAGGAATCGGGAGAGTACCAAGAGACCCAGTACTTC
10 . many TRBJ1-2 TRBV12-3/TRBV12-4 CASSPLWYTF TGTGCCAGCAGCCCCCTGTGGTACACCTTC
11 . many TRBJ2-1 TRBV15 CATSKRNEQFF TGTGCCACCAGCAAGCGGAATGAGCAGTTCTTC